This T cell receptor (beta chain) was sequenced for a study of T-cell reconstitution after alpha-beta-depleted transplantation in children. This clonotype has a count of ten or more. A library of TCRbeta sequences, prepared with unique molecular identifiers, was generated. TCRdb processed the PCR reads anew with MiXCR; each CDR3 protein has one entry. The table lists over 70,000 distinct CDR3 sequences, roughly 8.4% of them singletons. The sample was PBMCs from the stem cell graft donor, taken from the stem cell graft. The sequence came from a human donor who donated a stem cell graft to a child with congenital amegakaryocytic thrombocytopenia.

CDR3 amino acids: CSGFVTEAFF. DNA for the CDR3: TGCAGTGGTTTCGTGACTGAAGCTTTCTTT. This chain connects TRBV20-1 to TRBJ1-1; unclear D gene. Germline V lookup: CDR1 DFQATT, CDR2 SNEGSKA (reference sequence). Trimming cost V 7 bases and J 5 bases, with 8 bases left between them. CDR3 length equals 10 residues.